This T cell receptor (beta chain) was profiled in a study of T-cell reconstitution after alpha-beta-depleted transplantation in children. Overall study results and limits: Diversity and T-cell counts at one year after transplant derived mostly from new T cells.

During its preparation, the TCRbeta library received unique molecular identifiers. TCRdb called the PCR reads again in MiXCR, with one record for every CDR3 protein. The sample shows around 420,000 distinct CDR3 sequences, roughly 17% of them seen only once. In the case of this clonotype: What it binds is not known.

This CDR3 has 13 amino acids. Trimming removed 3 bases from V and 7 bases from J, with 10 bases in between. Germline V gene data show CDR1 as LNHNV and CDR2 as YYDKDF (reference sequence). The sample consisted of PBMCs, mostly from graft donor cells, taken 360 days after TCRalphabeta/CD19-depleted stem cell transplant. The chain carries TRBV15 and TRBJ2-1; no clear D. The sequence was obtained from a boy under three years old who had a stem cell transplant for Wiskott-Aldrich syndrome, so the T cells may come from the graft donor. CDR3 sequence (DNA): TGTGCCACCAGCAGGTTTGTTGGTAATGAGCAGTTCTTC. The encoded protein is CATSRFVGNEQFF.